This T cell receptor beta chain is from a study of T cells expressing NK-cell markers. About the study: Sequencing covered eight donors, seven HCMV-seropositive and one seronegative.

Libraries used 5'RACE template switching adding universal primer site and UMIs. From its re-call of the 5' RACE reads, TCRdb lists each CDR3 protein once, without DNA. The sample totals roughly 180,000 distinct CDR3 sequences. This CDR3 contains 15 residues. Per germline, CDR1 KGHSH and CDR2 LQKENI. Sequenced material: blood T cells: a sorted CD56 or NKG2C T cell subset, CD4+ or CD8+ T cells, or bulk PBMC T cells (not recorded which). The receptor's source is a woman between 18 and 69 years old in good health. The chain couples TRBV18 to TRBJ1-4; TCRdb's assignment of TRBD1 cannot be checked, as there is no DNA. The CDR3 here is CASSSVPGANEKLFF.